Reported below is one T cell receptor beta chain. Its antigen has not been determined. Base qualities are not recorded, but no much larger clone differs from it by a single base. The source of the sample is a study of T cell changes during pregnancy in multiple sclerosis (dated by TCRdb to the late 2010s). For the study in its entirety: The study looked at changes in the T cell repertoire across pregnancy in women with multiple sclerosis.

Library preparation was by the immunoSEQ multiplex PCR assay. The table comes from immuneACCESS by way of TCRdb, which keeps in-frame sequences with V and J called. Part of the clones is missing from these tables; in studies checked, under half for an unresolved V gene and the rest for unknown reasons. The sample table contains about 40,000 clones; only one count was recorded for 85% to 95% of them. 1% to 1.5% of the sample lies in the top ten. From the germline V gene (reference sequence), CDR1 is PRHDT and CDR2 is FYEKMQ. V drops 4 bases and J drops 2 bases, leaving 14 bases in between. Reading from cysteine to phenylalanine, the CDR3 counts 15 amino acids. Only the CDR3 part of the read is kept: 45 bases, read in frame from the first base.

The clonotype comes from a female donor with multiple sclerosis, enrolled in a pregnancy study. The chain is made from TRBV13 and TRBJ1-2; the D segment could be TRBD1, given 6 matching bases. Source: peripheral blood, taken before pregnancy. The nucleotides are TGTGCCAGCAGCTCCCTGACAGGAATGAACTATGGCTACACCTTC. It is translated as CASSSLTGMNYGYTF.